This T cell receptor beta chain was recovered during a study of T cell responses to AZD1222 COVID-19 vaccine. Study outcomes and limitations: Mostly white British, mostly female donors; authors suggested clonal diversity may be underestimated. Repertoires were obtained only post-peak T cell response. Spike-spanning, vaccine-associated CD4 TCRs were dominant at 160-218 and 743-854. Baseline testing showed seropositivity in only a handful of AZD1222 recipients.

Regarding this clone: Its antigen is not known.

Trimming at V came to 2 bases and at J to 3 bases, leaving 0 bases not matched to a gene. CDR1 LNHNV and CDR2 YYDKDF come from the germline V gene (reference sequence). CDR3 length equals 14 residues. Sequencing used immunoSEQ multiplex PCR; TCRdb keeps in-frame clones, though not all of them. The sample consists of 130,000 or so clones, approximately 90% of them appearing once. The chain is built from TRBV15 and TRBJ2-3; 9 bases are a match to TRBD2. This sequence was found in an adult who received the MenACWY meningococcal vaccine as a control. The sample here was peripheral blood, taken 28 days after the second dose of the MenACWY control vaccine. The CDR3 spells CATSRLAGTDTQYF. In DNA form, the CDR3 reads TGTGCCACCAGCAGACTAGCGGGGACAGATACGCAGTATTTT.